This T cell receptor (beta chain) appears in the sequencing data of a study of early T cells in non-severe SARS-CoV-2 infection. Study-wide results and limits: VDJdb matches were skewed toward anti-spike CD8 T cell responses.

One entry per CDR3 protein results from TCRdb running MiXCR on the 5' RACE reads. The sample holds around 31,000 distinct CDR3 sequences; under 10% are singletons and the top ten take roughly an eighth. CDR3 size: 15 residues. J was trimmed by 5 bases and V by 5 bases; bases with no gene match: 9. Germline CDR1 and CDR2: MNHEY and SMNVEV (reference sequence). This clonotype was recorded at least ten times. Its target is not known. The chain links TRBV27 to TRBJ1-5, with 7 bases that match TRBD1. This TCR was recovered from an adult who was a healthcare worker with PCR-confirmed SARS-CoV-2 infection or an uninfected control (not recorded which). Sequenced sample: whole blood. The CDR3 coding sequence is TGTGCCAGCAGTCAACACCGTGACAGGGATCAGCCCCAGCATTTT. This sequence encodes CASSQHRDRDQPQHF.